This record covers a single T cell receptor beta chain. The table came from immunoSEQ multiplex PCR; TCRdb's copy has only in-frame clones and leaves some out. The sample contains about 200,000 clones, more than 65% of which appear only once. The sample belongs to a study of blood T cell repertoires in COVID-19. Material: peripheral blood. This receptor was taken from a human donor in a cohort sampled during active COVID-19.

The CDR3 DNA sequence: TGCGCCAGCAGCCCTGGGACAGGGAGTCAGCCCCAGCATTTT. Residues: CASSPGTGSQPQHF. V is TRBV4-1 and J is TRBJ1-5; 9 bases are a match to TRBD1. With V trimmed by 4 bases and J by 6 bases, 4 bases remained unmatched. The germline gives CDR1 MGHRA, CDR2 YSYEKL. This CDR3 comprises 14 residues.